The sequence of this T cell receptor (beta chain) was determined in a study of blood T cell repertoires in COVID-19. At the level of the study: Acute and convalescent COVID-19 specimens originated in the United States, Italy and Spain. Sample material is recorded as cDNA or gDNA derived from T cells, B-cell-depleted T cells, or PBMCs.

Only one count was recorded for this clone. Original methodology: Researchers report that nucleated cell counts were estimated from reference gene primer amplification. The repertoire was sequenced with immunoSEQ multiplex PCR; TCRdb's copy has only in-frame clones and lacks some. Clone size and V and J calls were adopted from that table, with D and trimming inferred from the DNA. The data show 9,000 or so clones, 75% to 85% seen once. V lost 6 bases and J lost 2; bases outside the gene matches: 5. CDR1 is SGHTA, CDR2 FQGTGA, per germline. This CDR3 is 15 amino acids long. The TCR was taken from a man in his 70s with active COVID-19. V gene TRBV7-3 combines with J gene TRBJ2-2, with 8 bases that match TRBD1. Specimen: peripheral blood. The CDR3 reads CASSQTGANTGELFF. Here the CDR3 DNA reads TGTGCCAGCAGTCAGACAGGGGCTAACACCGGGGAGCTGTTTTTT.